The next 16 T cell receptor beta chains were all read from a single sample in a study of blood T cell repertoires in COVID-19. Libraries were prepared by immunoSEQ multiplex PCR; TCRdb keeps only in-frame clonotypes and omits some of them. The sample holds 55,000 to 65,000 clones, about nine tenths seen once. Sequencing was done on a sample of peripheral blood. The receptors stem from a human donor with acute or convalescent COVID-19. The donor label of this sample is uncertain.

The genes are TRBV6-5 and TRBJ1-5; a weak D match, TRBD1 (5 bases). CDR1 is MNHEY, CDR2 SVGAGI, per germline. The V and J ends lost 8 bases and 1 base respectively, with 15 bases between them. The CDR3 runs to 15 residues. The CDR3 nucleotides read TGTGCCAGCGACCCGGGACTAACAAGCAATCAGCCCCAGCATTTT. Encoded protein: CASDPGLTSNQPQHF.

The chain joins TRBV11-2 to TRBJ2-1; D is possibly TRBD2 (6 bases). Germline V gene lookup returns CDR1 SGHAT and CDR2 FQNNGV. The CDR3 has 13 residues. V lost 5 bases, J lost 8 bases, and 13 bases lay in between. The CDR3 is CASSRSGLHEQFF. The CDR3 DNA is TGTGCCAGCAGCAGATCGGGACTCCATGAGCAGTTCTTC.

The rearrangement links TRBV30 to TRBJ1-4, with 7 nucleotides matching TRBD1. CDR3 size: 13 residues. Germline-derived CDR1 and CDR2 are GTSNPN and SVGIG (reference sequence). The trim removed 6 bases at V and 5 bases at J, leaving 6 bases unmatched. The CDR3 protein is CACLTGPNEKLFF. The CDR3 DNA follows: TGTGCCTGCTTGACAGGGCCGAATGAAAAACTGTTTTTT.

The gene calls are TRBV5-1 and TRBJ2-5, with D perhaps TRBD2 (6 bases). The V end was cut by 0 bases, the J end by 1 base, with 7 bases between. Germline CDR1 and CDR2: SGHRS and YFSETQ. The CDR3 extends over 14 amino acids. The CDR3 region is CASSLGDFQETQYF. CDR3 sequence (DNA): TGCGCCAGCAGCTTGGGGGACTTCCAAGAGACCCAGTACTTC. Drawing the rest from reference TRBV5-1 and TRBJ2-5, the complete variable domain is KAGVTQTPRYLIKTRGQQVTLSCSPISGHRSVSWYQQTPGQGLQFLFEYFSETQRNKGNFPGRFSGRQFSNSRSEMNVSTLELGDSALYLCASSLGDFQETQYFGPGTRLLVL.

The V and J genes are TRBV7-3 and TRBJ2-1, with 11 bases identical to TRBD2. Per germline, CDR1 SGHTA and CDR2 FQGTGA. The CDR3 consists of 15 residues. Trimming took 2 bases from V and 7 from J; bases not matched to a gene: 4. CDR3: CASSLGTSGGNEQFF. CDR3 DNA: TGTGCCAGCAGCTTAGGAACTAGCGGGGGAAATGAGCAGTTCTTC. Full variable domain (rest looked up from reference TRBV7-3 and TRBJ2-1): GAGVSQTPSNKVTEKGKYVELRCDPISGHTALYWYRQSLGQGPEFLIYFQGTGAADDSGLPNDRFFAVRPEGSVSTLKIQRTERGDSAVYLCASSLGTSGGNEQFFGPGTRLTVL.

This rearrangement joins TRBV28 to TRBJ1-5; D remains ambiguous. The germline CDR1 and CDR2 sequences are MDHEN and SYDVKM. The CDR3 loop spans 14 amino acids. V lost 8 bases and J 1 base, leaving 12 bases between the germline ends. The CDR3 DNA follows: TGTGCCAGCGAGGAGGCGGGAAGCAATCAGCCCCAGCATTTT. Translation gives CASEEAGSNQPQHF.

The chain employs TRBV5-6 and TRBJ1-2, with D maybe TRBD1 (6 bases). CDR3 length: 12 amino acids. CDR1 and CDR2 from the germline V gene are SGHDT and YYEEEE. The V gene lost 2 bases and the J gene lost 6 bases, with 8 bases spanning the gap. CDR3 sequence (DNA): TGTGCCAGCAGCTTATACAGGGATGGCTACACCTTC. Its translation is CASSLYRDGYTF. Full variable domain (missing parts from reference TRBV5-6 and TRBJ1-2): DAGVTQSPTHLIKTRGQQVTLRCSPKSGHDTVSWYQQALGQGPQFIFQYYEEEERQRGNFPDRFSGHQFPNYSSELNVNALLLGDSALYLCASSLYRDGYTFGSGTRLTVV.

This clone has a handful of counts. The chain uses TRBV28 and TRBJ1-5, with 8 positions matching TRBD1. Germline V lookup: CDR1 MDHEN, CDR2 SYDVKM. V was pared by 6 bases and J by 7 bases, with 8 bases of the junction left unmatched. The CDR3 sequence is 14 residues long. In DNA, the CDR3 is TGTGCCAGCAGCCCCCCAGGGGGCGGCCAGCCCCAGCATTTT. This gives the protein CASSPPGGGQPQHF.

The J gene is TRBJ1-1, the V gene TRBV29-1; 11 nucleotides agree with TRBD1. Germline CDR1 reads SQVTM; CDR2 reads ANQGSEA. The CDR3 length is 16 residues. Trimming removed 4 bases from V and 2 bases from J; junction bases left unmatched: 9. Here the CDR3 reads CSVAGQGAGRNTEAFF. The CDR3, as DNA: TGCAGCGTTGCTGGACAGGGGGCGGGAAGAAACACTGAAGCTTTCTTT.

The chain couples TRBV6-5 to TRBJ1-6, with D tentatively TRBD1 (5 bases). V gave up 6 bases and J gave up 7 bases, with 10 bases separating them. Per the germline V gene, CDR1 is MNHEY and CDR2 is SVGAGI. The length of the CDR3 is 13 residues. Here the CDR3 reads CASRGLVNSPLHF. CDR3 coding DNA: TGTGCCAGCAGGGGACTGGTAAATTCACCCCTCCACTTT.

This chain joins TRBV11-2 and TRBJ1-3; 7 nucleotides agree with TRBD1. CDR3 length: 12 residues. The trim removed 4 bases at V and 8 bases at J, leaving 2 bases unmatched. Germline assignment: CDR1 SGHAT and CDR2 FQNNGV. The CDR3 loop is CASSSTGDTIYF. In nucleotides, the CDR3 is TGTGCCAGCAGCTCTACAGGGGACACCATATATTTT.

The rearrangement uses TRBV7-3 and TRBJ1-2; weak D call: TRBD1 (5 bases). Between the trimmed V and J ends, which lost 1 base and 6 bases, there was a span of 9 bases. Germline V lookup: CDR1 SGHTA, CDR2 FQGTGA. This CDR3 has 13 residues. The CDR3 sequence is CASSLRSGDGYTF. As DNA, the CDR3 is TGTGCCAGCAGCTTAAGGTCGGGGGATGGCTACACCTTC. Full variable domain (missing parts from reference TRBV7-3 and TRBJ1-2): GAGVSQTPSNKVTEKGKYVELRCDPISGHTALYWYRQSLGQGPEFLIYFQGTGAADDSGLPNDRFFAVRPEGSVSTLKIQRTERGDSAVYLCASSLRSGDGYTFGSGTRLTVV.

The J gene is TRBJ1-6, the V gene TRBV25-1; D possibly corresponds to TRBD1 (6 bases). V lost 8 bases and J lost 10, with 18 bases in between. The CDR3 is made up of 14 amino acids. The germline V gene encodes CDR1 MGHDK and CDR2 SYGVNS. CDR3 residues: CASRPDQGSSPLHF. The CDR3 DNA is TGTGCCAGCCGTCCGGACCAGGGGAGCTCACCCCTCCACTTT.

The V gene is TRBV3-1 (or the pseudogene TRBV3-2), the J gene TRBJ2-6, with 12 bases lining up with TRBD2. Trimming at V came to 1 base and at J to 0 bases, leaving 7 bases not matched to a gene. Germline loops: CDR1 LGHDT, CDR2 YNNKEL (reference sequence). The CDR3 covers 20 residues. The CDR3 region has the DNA TGTGCCAGCAGCCAAGCCTCCGGACTAGCGGGGACCTCTGGGGCCAACGTCCTGACTTTC. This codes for CASSQASGLAGTSGANVLTF.

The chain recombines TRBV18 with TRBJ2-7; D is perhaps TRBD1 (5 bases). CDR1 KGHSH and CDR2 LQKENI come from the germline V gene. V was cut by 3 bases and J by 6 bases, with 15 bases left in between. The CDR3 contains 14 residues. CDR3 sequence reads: CASSPELGQSEQYF. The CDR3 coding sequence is TGTGCCAGCTCACCGGAACTCGGACAAAGCGAGCAGTACTTC.

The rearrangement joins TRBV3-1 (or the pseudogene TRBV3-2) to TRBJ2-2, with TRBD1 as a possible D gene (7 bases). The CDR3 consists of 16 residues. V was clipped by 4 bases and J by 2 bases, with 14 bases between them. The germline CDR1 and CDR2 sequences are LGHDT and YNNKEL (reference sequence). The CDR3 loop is CASSLQGTLNTGELFF. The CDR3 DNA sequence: TGTGCCAGCAGCCTACAGGGGACTTTAAACACCGGGGAGCTGTTTTTT.